This T cell receptor (beta chain) was identified in a study of CD8 T cells in Susac syndrome (dated by TCRdb to between 2019 and 2020). As for the study more broadly: The study used repertoire sequencing to test whether antigen drove CD8+ T cell activation and differentiation in Susac syndrome. CD8+ T cell repertoire clonality was compared between eleven to twelve healthy donors, around 14 Susac syndrome patients and 15 multiple sclerosis patients. Paper-wide results and their limitations: The number of individuals in the TCR sequencing and HLA analysis was acknowledged as relatively small.

In the case of this clonotype: The antigen this receptor binds is unknown. The input lacks base qualities; no much larger clone sits a single base away.

RNA was extracted with the RNeasy kit and about 0.5 to 1 ug was reverse transcribed using random hexamers. The immunoSEQ multiplex PCR assay, which covers 54 Vbeta and 13 Jbeta segments, was used to amplify TCR beta CDR3 regions. Bias from PCR amplification was corrected by using a synthetic template baseline for primer optimization and for computational correction. The paper's processing steps were these. Only productive sequences were kept, with reads annotated to V, D and J genes according to IMGT and analyzed in immunoSEQ Analyzer. To calculate clonality, Shannon entropy was normalized by log2 of the number of productive unique sequences and then subtracted from one. Public and private clones were assessed among the 100 most prevalent clones of each patient and control. A clone was defined as Susac-specific if it was absent from the healthy and MS cohorts, from around 960 published viral clones and from other ImmuneACCESS disease sequences. TCRdb itself trimmed the public reads at Q25 with fastp, ran MiXCR and retained productive beta chains. Records with the same CDR3 protein are collapsed into one entry carrying the most frequent genes and DNA. The V and J calls follow TCRdb's processing rather than the paper's. The sample table lists fewer than 80,000 distinct CDR3 sequences, approximately 95% of them with a count of one. The ten largest clones add up to approximately 0.25% of the sample.

Peripheral blood CD8+ and CD4+ T cells from healthy donors, Susac syndrome patients and multiple sclerosis patients were profiled using high-throughput TCR beta sequencing. Healthy donors were age- and sex-matched controls. Bulk CD8+ and CD4+ T cells were purified magnetically by negative isolation, whereas CD8+ TEMRA cells were enriched by FACS. Blood was collected in EDTA tubes and processed within 24 hours, with PBMCs isolated through density gradient centrifugation. PBMCs intended for TCR sequencing were frozen in liquid nitrogen and were later thawed in a 37 degrees C water bath. The sorted or isolated CD4+, CD8+ and CD8+ TEMRA cells had a purity of 90% or higher. The sample was CD8+ T cells from PBMCs. This clonotype originated in a human donor in good health.

The CDR3 reads CSVVHAPGPETQYF. The DNA reads TGCAGCGTTGTACATGCTCCAGGGCCAGAGACCCAGTACTTC. The chain is made from TRBV29-1 and TRBJ2-5; TRBD1 might be the D gene, on 5 matching bases. Including cysteine and phenylalanine, the CDR3 has 14 amino acids. CDR3 DNA only is kept here, 42 bases in frame from base 1. V is shortened by 4 bases, J by 4 bases, and the region joining them spans 16 bases. The germline V gene sets CDR1 to SQVTM and CDR2 to ANQGSEA.